This TCR beta chain was profiled in a study of human T cells and chemical hapten exposure. This clonotype was recorded many times. Specified time point: healthy volunteer bleed at 2 weeks. Whole blood that had not been fractionated was the source of extracted total RNA. V was trimmed by 6 bases and J by 3 bases, leaving 12 bases between them. The CDR3 runs 13 residues. CDR1 is MDHEN and CDR2 is SYDVKM in the germline V gene. MiXCR, applied by TCRdb to the RACE reads, yields one record per CDR3 protein. The sample lists about 45,000 distinct CDR3 sequences, roughly 4% occurring once. Sequenced sample: whole blood. This rearrangement joins TRBV28 to TRBJ2-7, with D maybe TRBD1 (6 bases). The receptor was isolated from a female donor in good health. Some clones in this sample may be carry-over from other donors' samples. CDR3 residues: CASSTGQIYEQYF. CDR3 bases: TGTGCCAGCAGCACCGGACAGATCTACGAGCAGTACTTC.